The present T cell receptor beta chain was sequenced within a study of cytomegalovirus exposure and HLA in healthy donors. Note on this clone: The antigen is undetermined.

The CDR3 runs 15 residues. Trimming stripped 7 bases from V and 0 bases from J, with 15 bases between. CDR1 and CDR2 from the germline V gene are LNHDA and SQIVND (reference sequence). Study findings and constraints: First-cohort TCR clusters tended to co-occur in the 90 to 150 validation repertoires, a later analysis found. Reportedly, cytomegalovirus status was diagnosed with high sensitivity and specificity.

Assay: immunoSEQ multiplex PCR; the TCRdb copy retains only in-frame clones and omits some. The sample includes some 150,000 clones, approximately 92% of them seen just once. The sample comprised PBMCs. This clonotype was obtained from a woman between 18 and 29 years old in good health and CMV-seropositive. The chain links TRBV19 to TRBJ1-1; TRBD1 is a possible D gene (6 bases). CDR3 amino acids: CASTLGQTMNTEAFF. The CDR3 DNA reads as TGTGCCAGTACGCTAGGACAGACAATGAACACTGAAGCTTTCTTT.